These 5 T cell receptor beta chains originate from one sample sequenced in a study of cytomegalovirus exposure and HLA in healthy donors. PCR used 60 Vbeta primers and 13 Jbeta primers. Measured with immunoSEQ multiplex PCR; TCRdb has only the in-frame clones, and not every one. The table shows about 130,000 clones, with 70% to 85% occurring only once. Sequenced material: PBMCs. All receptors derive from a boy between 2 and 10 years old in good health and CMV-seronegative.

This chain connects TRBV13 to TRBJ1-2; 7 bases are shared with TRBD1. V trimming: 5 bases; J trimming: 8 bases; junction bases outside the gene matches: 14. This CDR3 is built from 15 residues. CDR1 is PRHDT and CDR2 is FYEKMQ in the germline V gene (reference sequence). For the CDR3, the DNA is TGTGCCAGCAGCGTTTGGGGCACAGGGGAGCAAGGCTACACCTTC. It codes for CASSVWGTGEQGYTF.

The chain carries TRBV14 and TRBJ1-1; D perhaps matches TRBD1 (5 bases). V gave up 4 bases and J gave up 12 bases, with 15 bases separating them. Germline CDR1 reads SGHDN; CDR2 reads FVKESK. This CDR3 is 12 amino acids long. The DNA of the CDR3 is TGTGCCAGCAGCCGGGAGGGGCGGCGAACTTTCTTT. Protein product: CASSREGRRTFF.

For the CDR3, the DNA is TGTGCCAGCAGCCCCTGGGGGGGGTCTGACTACTACTCTGGGGCCAACGTCCTGACTTTC. Protein product: CASSPWGGSDYYSGANVLTF. This sequence joins TRBV7-6 and TRBJ2-6; 7 nucleotides align to TRBD2. V shed 5 bases, J shed 0 bases, and the junction held 16 bases outside the gene matches. Germline loops: CDR1 SGHVS, CDR2 FNYEAQ. The CDR3 is made up of 20 amino acids.

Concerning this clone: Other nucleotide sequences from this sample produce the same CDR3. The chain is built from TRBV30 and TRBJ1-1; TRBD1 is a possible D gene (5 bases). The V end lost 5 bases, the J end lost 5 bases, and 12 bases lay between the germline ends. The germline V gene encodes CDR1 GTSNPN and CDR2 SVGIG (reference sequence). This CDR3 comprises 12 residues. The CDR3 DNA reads TGTGCCTGGGGCCAGGGTAGGACTGAAGCTTTCTTT. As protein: CAWGQGRTEAFF.

CDR3 sequence: CASSPEANSNQPQHF. CDR3 in DNA: TGTGCCAGCAGCCCTGAGGCGAATAGCAATCAGCCCCAGCATTTT. The chain recombines TRBV4-2 with TRBJ1-5; D gene uncertain. The CDR3 is 15 amino acids. From germline, CDR1 is LGHNA and CDR2 YNFKEQ. V was cut by 4 bases and J by 0 bases, with 10 bases left in between.